This T cell receptor beta chain was recorded in a study of T-cell memory formation after mild COVID-19. TCRdb passed the 5' RACE reads through MiXCR, listing each CDR3 protein once. The sample consists of 200,000 to 300,000 distinct CDR3 sequences, approximately 15% of them appearing once. CDR1 SGHRS and CDR2 YFSETQ come from the germline V gene. CDR3 size: 15 residues. Trimming removed 0 bases at V and 4 bases at J, with 13 bases between. Study-wide points: The study found balanced CD4/CD8 in clones contracting day 15 to 85 and a CD4+ lean in later expanders. Memory from before infection featured some responding clones, which suggests cross-reactive memory joined. Second-wave clones with a day 37 peak had unconfirmed SARS-CoV-2 specificity.

This clonotype was counted many times. What it binds is not known. The V and J genes are TRBV5-1 and TRBJ2-5; a weak D match, TRBD1 (5 bases). The sequenced sample was PBMCs or a T cell subset sorted from them (not recorded which). The clonotype was recovered from an adult woman who had mild COVID-19 (a few samples of this study predate the infection). Cell type and time point are not known. The CDR3: CASSLAAIQGETQYF. The CDR3 DNA is TGCGCCAGCAGCTTGGCCGCTATCCAGGGAGAGACCCAGTACTTC.